Shown below are 6 T cell receptor beta chains from a single sample sequenced in a study of T cell repertoires in cytomegalovirus infection. TCRdb ran MiXCR on the reads and lists one entry per CDR3 protein. The sample consists of 200,000 to 300,000 distinct CDR3 sequences, 12% to 15% of them appearing once. The sequenced sample was PBMCs. These receptors came from a human donor in good health (CMV status not recorded). Some clones in this sample may be carry-over from other donors' samples.

The table lists this clonotype with many counts. J is TRBJ2-7 and V is TRBV4-2, with 7 bases fitting TRBD1. V lost 0 bases to trimming and J lost 2 bases; unmatched junction nucleotides: 7. The length of the CDR3 is 16 residues. Germline V gene data show CDR1 as LGHNA and CDR2 as YNFKEQ. CDR3 DNA sequence: TGTGCCAGCAGCCAAGATCGAGGGACAGCGACCTACGAGCAGTACTTC. Protein sequence: CASSQDRGTATYEQYF.

This clonotype was detected many times. This CDR3 reads CASSFTNRQYF. In nucleotides, the CDR3 is TGTGCCAGCAGTTTTACTAACCGGCAGTACTTC. The genes are TRBV12-3 or TRBV12-4 and TRBJ2-7; no clear D. V dropped 3 bases and J dropped 9 bases, with 9 bases sitting between them. The CDR3 is 11 amino acids.

This clonotype was observed at least ten times. The chain has TRBV7-2 and TRBJ2-1, with D unclear. The CDR3 has 12 amino acids. Per germline, CDR1 SGHTA and CDR2 FQGNSA. Trimming left V 3 bases short and J 8 bases short, with 8 bases between. For the CDR3, the DNA is TGTGCCAGCAGCTTTATCTCCTATGAGCAGTTCTTC. Amino acid sequence: CASSFISYEQFF.

This clonotype appeared a few times. The rearrangement uses TRBV28 and TRBJ1-2; weak D call: TRBD1 (5 bases). V was pared by 2 bases and J by 5 bases, with 24 bases between. The CDR3 consists of 18 residues. Germline values: CDR1 MDHEN, CDR2 SYDVKM. The CDR3 coding sequence is TGTGCCAGCAGTTTAGAGGGTGGGGCAGGAGTGAGGGAATATGGCTACACCTTC. Translating it yields CASSLEGGAGVREYGYTF.

This clonotype was observed many times. The rearrangement uses TRBV6-4 and TRBJ2-3, with 10 bases that match TRBD2. The CDR3 contains 15 residues. Germline values: CDR1 MRHNA, CDR2 SNTAGT. The V gene end was trimmed by 6 bases and the J gene end by 4 bases; junction bases not matched to a gene: 7. The CDR3 region has the DNA TGTGCCAGCAGCCGAATAGCGGGGGGTTCAGATACGCAGTATTTT. Its translation is CASSRIAGGSDTQYF.

This chain connects TRBV20-1 to TRBJ1-1; TRBD1 is a possible D gene (6 bases). This CDR3 spans 14 amino acids. V was trimmed by 0 bases and J by 6 bases, leaving 14 bases between them. Germline V CDR1 and CDR2: DFQATT, SNEGSKA (reference sequence). In DNA form, the CDR3 reads TGCAGTGCTAGAGAGAACAGGGTTGGCGCTGAAGCTTTCTTT. Its protein product is CSARENRVGAEAFF.